Presented here are 2 T cell receptor beta chains from one specimen sequenced in a study of response to subunit inactivated influenza vaccine. TCRdb re-derived calls from the RT-PCR reads in MiXCR, one entry per CDR3 protein. The table shows 450,000 to 700,000 distinct CDR3 sequences, with approximately 14% occurring only once. This sample comprised PBMCs from blood, obtained 11 to 12 days after vaccination. The source is a man in his fifties or sixties who received an inactivated influenza vaccine.

A few counts support this clonotype. J is TRBJ2-2 and V is TRBV7-9; D uncertain. CDR3 length: 14 amino acids. Germline V lookup: CDR1 SEHNR, CDR2 FQNEAQ (reference sequence). Trimming took off 3 bases at V and 7 bases at J, with 12 bases between the two ends. The CDR3 spells CASSFTGTLGELFF. The CDR3 bases are TGTGCCAGCAGCTTTACTGGCACACTCGGGGAGCTGTTTTTT. The full variable domain, rest sourced from reference TRBV7-9 and TRBJ2-2, is DTGVSQNPRHKITKRGQNVTFRCDPISEHNRLYWYRQTLGQGPEFLTYFQNEAQLEKSRLLSDRFSAERPKGSFSTLEIQRTEQGDSAMYLCASSFTGTLGELFFGEGSRLTVL.

The V and J genes are TRBV18 and TRBJ2-1, with 10 bases aligning to TRBD2. The trim removed 1 base at V and 5 bases at J, leaving 8 bases unmatched. The CDR3 is 17 residues long. Per germline, CDR1 KGHSH and CDR2 LQKENI. Here the CDR3 DNA reads TGTGCCAGCTCACCACGGCTCGGGACTAGCGAGAACAATGAGCAGTTCTTC. This gives the protein CASSPRLGTSENNEQFF.